This T cell receptor beta chain was obtained from a study of vaccination effects on CD4 cells after COVID-19. Regarding this clone: Its antigen remains unknown.

This table comes from immunoSEQ multiplex PCR, and its TCRdb copy is limited to in-frame clones, with some not included. The data contain about 38,000 clones, around four fifths of them seen just once; the ten biggest clones take up under 2%. Sequencing in the ViraFEST assay came after antigen-specific CD4+ T cells had been expanded with viral peptide pools, which were used to stimulate PBMC. Following 10 days of culture, CD4+ T cells were isolated. Everyone in the study got two shots of either the BNT162b2 or mRNA-1273 vaccine. The germline V gene has CDR1 SGHTA and CDR2 FQGTGA. There are 14 residues in the CDR3. V was clipped by 5 bases and J by 5 bases, with 14 bases between them.

The gene calls are TRBV7-3 and TRBJ2-3, with D perhaps TRBD2 (6 bases). The TCR was taken from a human donor who received a COVID-19 vaccine. Some clones in this sample may be carry-over from other donors' samples. Specimen: CD4+ T cells from PBMCs cultured with HCoV-NL63 spike peptides, collected after COVID-19 vaccination. CDR3 coding DNA: TGTGCCAGCAGCCGGGGACTCTCACGAGATACGCAGTATTTT. Its translation: CASSRGLSRDTQYF.